This T cell receptor (beta chain) stems from a study of read filtering for tumor transcriptome and immune sequencing. Study-wide context: R-ISS stage counts were 8 or 9 for I, 15 to 20 for II, six or seven for III.

The library was built from about 0.4 ug RNA with molecular barcoded adaptors for alpha/delta and beta/gamma chains. Each CDR3 protein is one row after TCRdb ran MiXCR on the reads. This table has 5,000 to 6,500 distinct CDR3 sequences, about a quarter appearing once. The germline gives CDR1 SNHLY, CDR2 FYNNEI. The CDR3 extends over 11 amino acids. Trimming cost V 6 bases and J 0 bases, with 3 bases left between them. This clonotype was recorded many times. The sample consisted of a population of CD138-negative cells sorted from bone marrow. The chain uses TRBV2 and TRBJ2-7; D remains unclear. The TCR originated in a donor aged 40 or over with multiple myeloma. CDR3 nucleotide sequence: TGTGCCAGCAGCCACTCCTACGAGCAGTACTTC. Its protein product is CASSHSYEQYF.